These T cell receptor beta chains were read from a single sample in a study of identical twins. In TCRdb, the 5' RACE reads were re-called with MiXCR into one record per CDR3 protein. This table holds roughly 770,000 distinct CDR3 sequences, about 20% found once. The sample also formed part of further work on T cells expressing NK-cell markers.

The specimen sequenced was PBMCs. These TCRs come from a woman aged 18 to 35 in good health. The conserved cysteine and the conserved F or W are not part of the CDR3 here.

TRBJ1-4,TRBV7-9,ASSLGQTTNEKLF
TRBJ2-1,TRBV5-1,ASSLTGGEQF
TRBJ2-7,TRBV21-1,ARLAGGSPYEQY
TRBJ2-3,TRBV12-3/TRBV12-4,ACSLALSGTSGTDTQY
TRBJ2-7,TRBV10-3,AISGGEGTVGEQY
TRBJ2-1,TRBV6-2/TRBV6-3,ASRPPIPYNEQF
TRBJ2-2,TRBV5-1,ASSLAIAGLPTKNTGELF
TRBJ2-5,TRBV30,AWTGAPGKKTQY
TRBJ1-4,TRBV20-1,SANTDRLNEKLF
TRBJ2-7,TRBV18,ASSPDRVYYEQY
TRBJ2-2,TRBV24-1,ATSEGATRGSGELF
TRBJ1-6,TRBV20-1,RAEWLGNSPLH
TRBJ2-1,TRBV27,ASSGGSSWGGEQF
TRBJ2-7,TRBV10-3,AISGGQFYEQY
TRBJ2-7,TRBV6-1,ASSLYTSGSQY
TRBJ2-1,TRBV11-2,ASSQGVNEQF
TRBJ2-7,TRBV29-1,SVGSGQGSEQY
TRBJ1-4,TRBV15,ATSRDLARVEKLF
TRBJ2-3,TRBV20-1,SVLAGGAGTDTQY
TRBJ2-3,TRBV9,ASSERESSTDTQY
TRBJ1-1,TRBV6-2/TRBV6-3,ASTFQGENTEAF
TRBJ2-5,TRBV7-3,ASSLWAGVGETQY
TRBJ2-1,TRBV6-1,ASSPGTGDLTSEQF
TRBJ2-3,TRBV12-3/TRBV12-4,ASSYMAGVSDTQY
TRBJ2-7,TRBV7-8,ASSQVAGARSYEQY
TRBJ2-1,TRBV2,AGVSRSNEQF
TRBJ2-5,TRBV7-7,ASSAGTGAETQY
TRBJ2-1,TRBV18,ASSPQQYVDNEQF
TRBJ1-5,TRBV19,ASSIWQGDQPQH
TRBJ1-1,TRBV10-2,ASRGTAEAF
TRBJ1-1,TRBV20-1,SASKGGARTEAF
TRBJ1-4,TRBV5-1,ASSYGGRPNEKLF
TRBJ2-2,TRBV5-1,ASRLTGRARNTGELF
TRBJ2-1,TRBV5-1,ASSRTSGRANEQF
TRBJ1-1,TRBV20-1,SARDWDTDEAF
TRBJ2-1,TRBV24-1,ATSGTGTPGTYNEQF
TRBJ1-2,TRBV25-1,ASSEGTLRRYGYT
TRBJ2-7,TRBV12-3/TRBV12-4,ASSPGRLSSYEQY
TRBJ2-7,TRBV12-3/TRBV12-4,ASSLVGGGLAGGQYRREQY
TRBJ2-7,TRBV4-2,ASSQSQDRGLTYEQY
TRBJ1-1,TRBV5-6,ASSYPTETTEAF
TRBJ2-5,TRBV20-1,SAPGGGQETQY
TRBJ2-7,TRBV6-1,ASSVGIGDEQY
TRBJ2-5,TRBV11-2,ASSPSWPGGGETQY
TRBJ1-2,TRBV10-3,AITRDSGKMGYT
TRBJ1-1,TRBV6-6,ASIGGVGAF
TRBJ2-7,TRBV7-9,ASSFLRTGPYEQY
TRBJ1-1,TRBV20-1,SASDSGTEAF
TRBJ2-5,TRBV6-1,ASRLIGPGETQY
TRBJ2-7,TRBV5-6,ASSFGSLGLEQY
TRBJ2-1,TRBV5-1,ASSLDSTYNEQF
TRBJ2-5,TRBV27,ASGLVEQETQY
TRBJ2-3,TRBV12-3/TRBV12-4,ASSGTSGGERDTQY
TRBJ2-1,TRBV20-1,SAIPGLAGVGEQF
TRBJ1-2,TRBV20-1,SADYSPGEGGGYGYT
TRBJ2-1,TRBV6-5,ASSYLYEQF
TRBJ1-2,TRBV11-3,ASSSPGTGVYGYT
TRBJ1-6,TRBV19,ASRSRDSPLH
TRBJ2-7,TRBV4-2,ASSQGGAGVEQY
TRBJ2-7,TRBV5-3,ARSFVLYSEQY